The present entry profiles one T cell receptor (beta chain) with its context. The target antigen is unknown. While unrecorded immune exposures were likely, the donors were nominally healthy when sampled. These data come from a study of cytomegalovirus exposure and HLA in healthy donors. Across the study: Earlier, 117 million unique TCR beta sequences were recovered from 170 million or so T cells by an analysis.

Broader study findings: In a later analysis, parvovirus B19, influenza, CMV and Epstein-Barr virus appeared linked to several top co-occurrence clusters.

The J segment lost 0 bases and the V segment lost 5 bases, leaving 5 bases of the junction unmatched. Germline lookup yields CDR1 MNHEY and CDR2 SMNVEV (reference sequence). There are 15 residues in the CDR3. PCR employed 60 Vbeta and 13 Jbeta primers. Only in-frame clones appear in the TCRdb table, and some are missing; sequencing was by immunoSEQ multiplex PCR. This table has 150,000 to 200,000 clones, over 60% appearing once. The sequenced sample consisted of PBMCs. This chain connects TRBV27 to TRBJ1-1; 8 bases map to TRBD1. The origin of this receptor is a middle-aged woman in good health and CMV-seronegative. This CDR3 reads CASSLQGGMNTEAFF. The CDR3, as DNA: TGTGCCAGCAGTCTACAGGGGGGGATGAACACTGAAGCTTTCTTT.